The 3 T cell receptor beta chains below all came from one sample that was sequenced in a study of early T cells in non-severe SARS-CoV-2 infection. TCRdb called the 5' RACE reads again in MiXCR, with one record for every CDR3 protein. The data contain over 80,000 distinct CDR3 sequences, more than 10% of them singletons. Source: whole blood, taken at baseline. All receptors come from an adult who was a healthcare worker with PCR-confirmed SARS-CoV-2 infection or an uninfected control (not recorded which).

This clonotype was observed a handful of times. The rearrangement links TRBV20-1 to TRBJ2-2; tentatively, D is TRBD2 (6 bases). The CDR3 runs 18 residues. Looked up from germline, CDR1 is DFQATT and CDR2 is SNEGSKA (reference sequence). Trimming removed 2 bases from V and 4 bases from J, with 23 bases in between. The CDR3 bases are TGCAGTGCTAGATCCCCGAGCCACGGGGGAGCCCTCACCGGGGAGCTGTTTTTT. Amino acid sequence: CSARSPSHGGALTGELFF.

At least ten counts were recorded for this clonotype. The chain recombines TRBV28 with TRBJ2-7, with 9 bases matching TRBD1. The V gene's germline CDR1 is MDHEN and CDR2 SYDVKM. The CDR3 has 15 residues. The trim removed 5 bases at V and 4 bases at J, leaving 9 bases unmatched. The chain's CDR3 is CASSTPGTGPYEQYF. CDR3 in DNA: TGTGCCAGCAGTACACCCGGGACAGGGCCTTACGAGCAGTACTTC.

There are a few counts of this clonotype. The chain combines TRBV7-8 with TRBJ1-1, with D possibly being TRBD1 (5 bases). Trimming stripped 0 bases from V and 0 bases from J, with 8 bases between. This CDR3 region has 15 residues. CDR1 and CDR2 from the germline V gene are SGHVS and FQNEAQ. The CDR3 DNA is TGTGCCAGCAGCTTAGCCGACAGCCTGAACACTGAAGCTTTCTTT. Its translation: CASSLADSLNTEAFF.